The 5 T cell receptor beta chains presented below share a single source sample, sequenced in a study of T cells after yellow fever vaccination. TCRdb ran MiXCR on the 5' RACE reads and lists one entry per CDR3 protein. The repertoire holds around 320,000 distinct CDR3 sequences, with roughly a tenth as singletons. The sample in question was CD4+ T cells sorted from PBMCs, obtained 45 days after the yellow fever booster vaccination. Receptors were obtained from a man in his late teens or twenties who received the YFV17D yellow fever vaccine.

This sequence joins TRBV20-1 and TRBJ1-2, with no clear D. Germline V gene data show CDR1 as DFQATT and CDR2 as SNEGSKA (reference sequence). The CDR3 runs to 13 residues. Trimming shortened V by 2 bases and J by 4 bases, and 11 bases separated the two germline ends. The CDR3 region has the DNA TGCAGTGCTAGATTGCAGAGCACCTATGGCTACACCTTC. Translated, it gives CSARLQSTYGYTF.

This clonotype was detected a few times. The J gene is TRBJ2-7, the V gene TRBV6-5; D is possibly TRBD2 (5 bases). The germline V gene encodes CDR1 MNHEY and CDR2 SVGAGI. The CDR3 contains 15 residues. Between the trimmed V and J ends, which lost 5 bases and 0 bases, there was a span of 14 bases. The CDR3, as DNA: TGTGCCAGCAGTCTGGGGTTAGGGAGCTCCTACGAGCAGTACTTC. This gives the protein CASSLGLGSSYEQYF.

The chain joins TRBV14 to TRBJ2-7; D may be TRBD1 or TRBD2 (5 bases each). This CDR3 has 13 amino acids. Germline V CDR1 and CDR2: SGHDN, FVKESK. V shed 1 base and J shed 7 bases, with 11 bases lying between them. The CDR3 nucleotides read TGTGCCAGCAGCCAAGGGGGGTTCCGGGAGCAGTACGTC. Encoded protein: CASSQGGFREQYV.

DNA of the CDR3: TGCGCCAGCAGCCTCGGGACTAGCGGGGGAGGAGAGACCCAGTACTTC. Its protein product is CASSLGTSGGGETQYF. The V call is TRBV4-1, the J call TRBJ2-5, with 14 bases that match TRBD2. The CDR3 contains 16 residues. The germline V gene has CDR1 MGHRA and CDR2 YSYEKL. V lost 4 bases and J lost 4; bases outside the gene matches: 5.

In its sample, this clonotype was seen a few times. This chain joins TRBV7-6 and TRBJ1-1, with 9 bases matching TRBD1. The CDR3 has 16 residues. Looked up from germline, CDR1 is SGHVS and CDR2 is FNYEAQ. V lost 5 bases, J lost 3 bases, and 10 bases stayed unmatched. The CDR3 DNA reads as TGTGCCAGCAGCCGTAAGCGGACAGGGGCTGACACTGAAGCTTTCTTT. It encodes CASSRKRTGADTEAFF.